A selection of T cell receptor beta chains follows, all from one sample in a study of blood T cell repertoires in COVID-19. The method was immunoSEQ multiplex PCR; TCRdb's version includes in-frame clones alone and lacks a portion of them. Counted here are roughly 69,000 clones, around 87% occurring once; the ten biggest clones make up less than 6.5%. Sequences were obtained from peripheral blood. Receptors originate from a man aged 50-60 years with acute or convalescent COVID-19. Each CDR3 is given with its conserved first and last residue. A D gene is named only where the DNA matches it firmly. Size tells how often a clone was seen (once, few, many) or the class of an expanded clone, and some rows leave it out.

clone_size: once
j_call: TRBJ1-5
v_call: TRBV5-1
d_call: .
cdr3_nt: TGCGCCAGCAGCTTGGGGCTTGATCAGCCCCAGCATTTT
cdr3_aa: CASSLGLDQPQHF

clone_size: .
j_call: TRBJ2-5
v_call: TRBV30
d_call: .
cdr3_nt: TGTGCCTGGAGTGTATTCCCGGGAAGACTTATCCAAGAGACCCAGTACTTC
cdr3_aa: CAWSVFPGRLIQETQYF

clone_size: .
j_call: TRBJ2-1
v_call: TRBV7-9
d_call: TRBD2
cdr3_nt: TGTGCCAGCAGCCCTGGACTAGCGGGAGCTGATGAGCAGTTCTTC
cdr3_aa: CASSPGLAGADEQFF

clone_size: .
j_call: TRBJ2-2
v_call: TRBV6-2/TRBV6-3
d_call: TRBD2
cdr3_nt: TGTGCCAGCAGTTACCTGACTAGCGGGACGGGCACCGGGGAGCTGTTTTTT
cdr3_aa: CASSYLTSGTGTGELFF

clone_size: .
j_call: TRBJ1-1
v_call: TRBV19
d_call: .
cdr3_nt: TGTGCCAGTAGTCCCAACACAGGGCGGGAAGCTTTCTTT
cdr3_aa: CASSPNTGREAFF

clone_size: .
j_call: TRBJ2-7
v_call: TRBV7-2
d_call: TRBD2
cdr3_nt: TGTGCCAGCAGCCAAAAGCCCGGGGGGACCTACGAGCAGTACTTC
cdr3_aa: CASSQKPGGTYEQYF

clone_size: .
j_call: TRBJ1-2
v_call: TRBV7-2
d_call: TRBD1
cdr3_nt: TGTGCCAGCAGCTCTACAGGGGGAGGCCACTATGGCTACACCTTC
cdr3_aa: CASSSTGGGHYGYTF

clone_size: .
j_call: TRBJ2-7
v_call: TRBV6-1
d_call: TRBD1
cdr3_nt: TGTGCCAGCAGTGGCACATCCGGGACAGCGTACTACGAGCAGTACTTC
cdr3_aa: CASSGTSGTAYYEQYF

clone_size: .
j_call: TRBJ1-4
v_call: TRBV19
d_call: .
cdr3_nt: TGTGCCAGTACCACCGTCACACTCAGGGGTGGTAATGAAAAACTGTTTTTT
cdr3_aa: CASTTVTLRGGNEKLFF

clone_size: few
j_call: TRBJ2-7
v_call: TRBV10-2
d_call: TRBD2
cdr3_nt: TGCGCCAGCAGTGAGTCACTAGCGGGAGTATCCTACGAGCAGTACTTC
cdr3_aa: CASSESLAGVSYEQYF

clone_size: .
j_call: TRBJ2-7
v_call: TRBV6-5
d_call: .
cdr3_nt: TGTGCCAGCACCATACTAGGCTACGAGCAGTACTTC
cdr3_aa: CASTILGYEQYF

clone_size: .
j_call: TRBJ1-1
v_call: TRBV30
d_call: .
cdr3_nt: TGTGCCTGGAGGGCGGAGGGGTACACTGAAGCTTTCTTT
cdr3_aa: CAWRAEGYTEAFF

clone_size: .
j_call: TRBJ2-1
v_call: TRBV2
d_call: TRBD2
cdr3_nt: TGTGCCAGCCCGGGACTAATCGACAATGAGCAGTTCTTC
cdr3_aa: CASPGLIDNEQFF

clone_size: few
j_call: TRBJ2-3
v_call: TRBV7-9
d_call: .
cdr3_nt: TGTGCCAGCAGCTTAAATGGACACCCGCAGTATTTT
cdr3_aa: CASSLNGHPQYF

clone_size: .
j_call: TRBJ2-5
v_call: TRBV5-1
d_call: TRBD2
cdr3_nt: TGCGCCAGCAGCGCGGGGGTAGCGGTCCAAGAGACCCAGTACTTC
cdr3_aa: CASSAGVAVQETQYF

clone_size: .
j_call: TRBJ2-7
v_call: TRBV5-1
d_call: .
cdr3_nt: TGCGCCAGCAGCTCCGGACAGACCCAGCAGTACTTC
cdr3_aa: CASSSGQTQQYF

clone_size: .
j_call: TRBJ1-1
v_call: TRBV30
d_call: .
cdr3_nt: TGTGCCTGGAAACAGGGTCTAAACACTGAAGCTTTCTTT
cdr3_aa: CAWKQGLNTEAFF

clone_size: .
j_call: TRBJ2-1
v_call: TRBV11-2
d_call: TRBD2
cdr3_nt: TGTGCCAGCAGCGCCCGAAGGGCGGGAGTAGCTGAGCAGTTCTTC
cdr3_aa: CASSARRAGVAEQFF

clone_size: .
j_call: TRBJ2-7
v_call: TRBV15
d_call: .
cdr3_nt: TGTGCCACCAGCAGAGATCAGGGCGCGCGAGTCGGCGAGCAGTACTTC
cdr3_aa: CATSRDQGARVGEQYF

clone_size: .
j_call: TRBJ2-1
v_call: TRBV10-3
d_call: .
cdr3_nt: TGTGCCATCAGTGAGTCGCGGACTTTGAGCTCCTACAATGAGCAGTTCTTC
cdr3_aa: CAISESRTLSSYNEQFF

clone_size: .
j_call: TRBJ1-2
v_call: TRBV6-5
d_call: .
cdr3_nt: TGTGCCAGCAGAGGCGGGAGTTCTAACTATGGCTACACCTTC
cdr3_aa: CASRGGSSNYGYTF

clone_size: .
j_call: TRBJ2-4
v_call: TRBV25-1
d_call: TRBD2
cdr3_nt: TGTGCCAGCAGTGAAAGGGCGGGAGGGGTTCAGTACTTC
cdr3_aa: CASSERAGGVQYF

clone_size: .
j_call: TRBJ2-2
v_call: TRBV5-4
d_call: TRBD2
cdr3_nt: TGTGCCAGCAGCTTCCGGGAGCGGGGTACCGGGGAGCTGTTTTTT
cdr3_aa: CASSFRERGTGELFF

clone_size: .
j_call: TRBJ2-1
v_call: TRBV5-8
d_call: TRBD2
cdr3_nt: TGTGCCAGCAGACTAGCGGGGCCCCTTATGAATGAGCAGTTCTTC
cdr3_aa: CASRLAGPLMNEQFF

clone_size: .
j_call: TRBJ1-1
v_call: TRBV13
d_call: TRBD1
cdr3_nt: TGTGCCAGCAGCTTCGGACAGGGTGAAGCTTTCTTT
cdr3_aa: CASSFGQGEAFF

clone_size: .
j_call: TRBJ1-2
v_call: TRBV19
d_call: .
cdr3_nt: TGTGCCAGTGCTTTAGGGAGGGGTGGCTACACCTTC
cdr3_aa: CASALGRGGYTF

clone_size: .
j_call: TRBJ2-2
v_call: TRBV6-5
d_call: TRBD2
cdr3_nt: TGTGCCAGCAGACGACTAGCGGAGAACACCGGGGAGCTGTTTTTT
cdr3_aa: CASRRLAENTGELFF

clone_size: .
j_call: TRBJ2-7
v_call: TRBV5-1
d_call: TRBD1
cdr3_nt: TGCGCCAGCAGGGGGACAGATTCCTACGAGCAGTACTTC
cdr3_aa: CASRGTDSYEQYF

clone_size: .
j_call: TRBJ2-3
v_call: TRBV19
d_call: .
cdr3_nt: TGTGCCAGTAGTATAGCGAAAGGGGGATCCACAGATACGCAGTATTTT
cdr3_aa: CASSIAKGGSTDTQYF